This T cell receptor beta chain was identified in a study of T cell responses to AZD1222 COVID-19 vaccine (dated by TCRdb to about 2021). With respect to the entire study: A total of approximately 240 trial participants underwent TCR sequencing, of whom about 200 had received two doses of AZD1222 and 26 had received two doses of the MenACWY control vaccine. Trial participants were enrolled into age subgroups of 18-55, 56-69 and 70-plus years, which contained around 150, 28 and 57 TCR-sequenced participants, respectively.

Study-wide conclusions, independent of this receptor: In the small 56-69-year group, the increase in depth fell short of significance, most likely because of low power. Reportedly, almost half of the unique spike-specific TCRs recognized epitopes lying outside the regions that are mutated in the B.1.351 and B.1.1.7 variants. Conclusions about previously exposed vaccinees are limited, since just 5 to 7 AZD1222 recipients were seropositive for SARS-CoV-2 at baseline. Because no day 14 peak-response samples were available, repertoires were characterized only after the peak T cell response. The whole spike protein was spanned by vaccine-associated CD4 TCRs, and dominant responses were seen in regions 160-218 and 743-854. Participants were mostly white British, with more females than males. The authors suggested clonal diversity may have been underestimated. A significant rise in spike-specific TCR breadth and depth was observed after two AZD1222 doses relative to day 0 and relative to MenACWY recipients.

This specimen's time point label, per the study, means: about 28 days (+/-7) after the second vaccine dose. AZD1222 recipients whose second dose came at about 4 weeks and those whose second dose came at about 12 weeks were combined into one group, since spike-specific TCR depth and breadth did not differ between the two schedules. Vaccinee samples came from UK trials COV001 and COV002, including a single-blind randomized controlled phase 2/3 trial of AZD1222 (ChAdOx1 nCoV-19) in healthy adults. For TCRbeta chain sequencing, PBMC samples from trial participants were taken at day 0 and at day 28 after the second dose. From the cysteine through the phenylalanine, the CDR3 covers 14 amino acids. Only CDR3 DNA remains: 42 bases, in frame from the first base. For this chain, trimming is 0 bases at the V end and 9 bases at the J end, and the number of junction bases without a gene match is 7. The CDR1 and CDR2 encoded by the germline V gene are LGHNA and YNFKEQ.

As regards this clone: Its recognized antigen is unknown. No base-level quality is on record; no much larger clone is a single base apart.

The CDR3 regions of human TCRbeta chains were analyzed by immunosequencing. The authors' pipeline ran thus. TCRs in the repertoires were matched against a reference library of SARS-CoV-2-specific TCRs that had been generated with the MIRA antigen-specificity platform. Breadth meant the fraction of unique TCRs that were SARS-CoV-2-associated, whereas depth meant the fraction of total T cells that were SARS-CoV-2-associated. Using the MIRA data, every spike-specific TCR was mapped to the spike region that the TCR reacted to and assigned to either a CD4 or a CD8 class. Log10-transformed breadth and depth values were compared by one-way ANOVA with Sidak's multiple comparisons tests. TCRdb provides this immuneACCESS table in a form limited to in-frame rearrangements. Some clones are lacking; in checked studies, under half of them reflect an unresolved V gene, and why the rest are absent is not known. V and J calls and clone size follow that table, whereas D and trimming were derived from the DNA. The sample table contains 90,000 to 130,000 clones; only one count was recorded for roughly 89% of them. Together, the top ten hold more than 14% of the sample.

Sequencing used peripheral blood, obtained 28 days after the second AZD1222 dose. The source is an adult who received the AZD1222 COVID-19 vaccine. In this chain, TRBV4-2 is recombined with TRBJ2-5, with TRBD2 matching 7 junction bases. The encoded CDR3 is CASSQDLGGKAQYF. The DNA sequence is as follows: TGTGCCAGCAGCCAAGACCTCGGGGGGAAGGCCCAGTACTTC.